The clone carrying this TCR beta chain was detected a few times. The antigen remains unidentified. The data were taken from a study of regulatory T cells in long-lasting Graves disease. Study findings and constraints: Patients with persistent disease showed a bias toward TRBV28, TRBJ1-2 and TRBJ2-5. Few sampled subjects may have lowered accuracy.

Regarding time point: newly diagnosed GD, antithyroid drugs for less than 3 months. PBMCs provided the RNA from which the TCR library was made. In building TCR beta libraries, iRepertoire HTBI primers were used together with Arm-PCR of CDR3 regions. In the original analysis: Samples jointly harbored roughly 62 TRBV and about 15 TRBJ segments. TCRdb ran MiXCR on the multiplex PCR reads and lists one entry per CDR3 protein. The V and J calls shown here were made by TCRdb, not taken from the authors' results. This table holds approximately 470,000 distinct CDR3 sequences, 16% found once. The ends were cut back, 6 bases at V and 2 bases at J, with 23 bases in the middle. The CDR3 consists of 18 residues. These data were also filed under a second study, of T cells in Graves' hyperthyroidism and ophthalmopathy. In that study: Carried out on the TCR CDR3, a first-round RT-PCR used the HTBI primer set.

This sequence joins TRBV12-3 or TRBV12-4 and TRBJ1-3; tentative D call: TRBD1 (5 bases). This clonotype originated in a man between 40 and 49 years old with Graves disease. The source material was peripheral blood mononuclear cells (PBMCs), sampled at new diagnosis, from a patient treated with antithyroid drugs. The DNA for the CDR3 is TGTGCCAGCAGATCACGGGGCGCACCACCCAGGGCTGGAAACACCATATATTTT. Translation: CASRSRGAPPRAGNTIYF.